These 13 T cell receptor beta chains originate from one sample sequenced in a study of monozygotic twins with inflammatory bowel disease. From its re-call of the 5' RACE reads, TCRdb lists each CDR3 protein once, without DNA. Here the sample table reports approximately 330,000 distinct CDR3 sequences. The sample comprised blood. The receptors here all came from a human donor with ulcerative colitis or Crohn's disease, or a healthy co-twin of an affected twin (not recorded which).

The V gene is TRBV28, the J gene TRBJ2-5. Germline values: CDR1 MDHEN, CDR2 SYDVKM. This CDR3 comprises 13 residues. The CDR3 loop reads CASSFLSSETQYF.

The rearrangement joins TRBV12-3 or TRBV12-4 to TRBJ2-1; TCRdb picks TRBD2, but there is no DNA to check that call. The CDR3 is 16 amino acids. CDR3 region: CASSASGTSGYNEQFF.

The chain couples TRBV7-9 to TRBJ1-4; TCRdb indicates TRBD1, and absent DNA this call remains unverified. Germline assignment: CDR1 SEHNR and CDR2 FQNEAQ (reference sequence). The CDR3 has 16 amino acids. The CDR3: CASSLQLGTGNEKLFF. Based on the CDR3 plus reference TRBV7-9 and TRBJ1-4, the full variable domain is DTGVSQNPRHKITKRGQNVTFRCDPISEHNRLYWYRQTLGQGPEFLTYFQNEAQLEKSRLLSDRFSAERPKGSFSTLEIQRTEQGDSAMYLCASSLQLGTGNEKLFFGSGTQLSVL.

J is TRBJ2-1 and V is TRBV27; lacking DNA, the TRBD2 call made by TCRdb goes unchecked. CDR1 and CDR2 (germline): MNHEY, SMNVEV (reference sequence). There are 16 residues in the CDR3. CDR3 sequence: CASSSVAGGPINPTFF.

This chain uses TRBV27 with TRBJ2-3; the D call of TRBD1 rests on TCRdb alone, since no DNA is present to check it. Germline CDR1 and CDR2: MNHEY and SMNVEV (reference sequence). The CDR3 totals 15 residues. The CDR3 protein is CASSNTGVTTDTQYF.

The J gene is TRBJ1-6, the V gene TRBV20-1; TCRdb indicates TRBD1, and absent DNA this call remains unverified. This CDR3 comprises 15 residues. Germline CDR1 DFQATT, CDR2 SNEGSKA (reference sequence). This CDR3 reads CSARVGAGSDSPLHF.

CDR3 sequence: CASRGAHNEQFF. The chain uses TRBV2 and TRBJ2-1; TCRdb calls TRBD1, which cannot be checked without DNA. The CDR3 loop spans 12 amino acids. CDR1 SNHLY and CDR2 FYNNEI come from the germline V gene.

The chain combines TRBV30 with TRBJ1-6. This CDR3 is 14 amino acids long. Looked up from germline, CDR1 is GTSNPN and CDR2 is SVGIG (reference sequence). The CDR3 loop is CAWSPGTRGSPLHF.

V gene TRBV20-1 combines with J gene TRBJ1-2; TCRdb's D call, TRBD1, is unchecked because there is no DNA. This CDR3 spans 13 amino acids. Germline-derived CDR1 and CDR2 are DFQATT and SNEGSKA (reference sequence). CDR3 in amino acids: CSASTGGNYGYTF.

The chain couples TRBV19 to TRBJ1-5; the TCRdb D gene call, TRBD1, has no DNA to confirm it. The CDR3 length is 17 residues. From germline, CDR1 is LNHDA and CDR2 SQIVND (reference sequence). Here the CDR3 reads CASRGQGAGRSNQPQHF.

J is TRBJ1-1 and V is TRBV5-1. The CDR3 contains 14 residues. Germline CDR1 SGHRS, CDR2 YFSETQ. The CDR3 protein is CASSFFQEGTEAFF.

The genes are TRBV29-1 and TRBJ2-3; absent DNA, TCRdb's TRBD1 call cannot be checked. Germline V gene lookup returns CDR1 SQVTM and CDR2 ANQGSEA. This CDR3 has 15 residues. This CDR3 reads CSVEPGRGRTDTQYF.

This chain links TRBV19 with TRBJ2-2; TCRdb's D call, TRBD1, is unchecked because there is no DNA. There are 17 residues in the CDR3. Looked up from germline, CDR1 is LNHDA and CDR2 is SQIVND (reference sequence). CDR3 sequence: CASSKRPGQGVTGELFF. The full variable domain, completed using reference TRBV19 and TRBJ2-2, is DGGITQSPKYLFRKEGQNVTLSCEQNLNHDAMYWYRQDPGQGLRLIYYSQIVNDFQKGDIAEGYSVSREKKESFPLTVTSAQKNPTAFYLCASSKRPGQGVTGELFFGEGSRLTVL.